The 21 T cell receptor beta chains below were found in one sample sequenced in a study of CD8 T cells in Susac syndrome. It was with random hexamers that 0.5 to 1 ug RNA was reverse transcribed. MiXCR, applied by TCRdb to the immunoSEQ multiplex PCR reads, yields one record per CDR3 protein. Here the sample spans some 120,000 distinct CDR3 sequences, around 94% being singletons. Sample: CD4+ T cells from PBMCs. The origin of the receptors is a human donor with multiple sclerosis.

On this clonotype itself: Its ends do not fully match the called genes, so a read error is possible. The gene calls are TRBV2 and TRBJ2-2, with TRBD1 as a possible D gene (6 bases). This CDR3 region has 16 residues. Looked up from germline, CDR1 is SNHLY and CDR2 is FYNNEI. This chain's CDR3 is CATSIEATAGVGELFF. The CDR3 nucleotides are TGTGCCACCAGTATAGAGGCCACGGCAGGGGTCGGGGAGCTGTTTTTT. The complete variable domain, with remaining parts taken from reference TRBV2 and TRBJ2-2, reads EPEVTQTPSHQVTQMGQEVILRCVPISNHLYFYWYRQILGQKVEFLVSFYNNEISEKSEIFDDQFSVERPDGSNFTLKIRSTKLEDSAMYFCATSIEATAGVGELFFGEGSRLTVL.

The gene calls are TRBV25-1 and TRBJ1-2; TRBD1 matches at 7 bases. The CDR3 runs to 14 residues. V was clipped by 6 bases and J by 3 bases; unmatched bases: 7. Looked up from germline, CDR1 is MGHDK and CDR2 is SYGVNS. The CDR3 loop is CASSRGGTDYGYTF. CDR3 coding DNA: TGTGCCAGCAGCCGGGGTGGGACAGACTATGGCTACACCTTC.

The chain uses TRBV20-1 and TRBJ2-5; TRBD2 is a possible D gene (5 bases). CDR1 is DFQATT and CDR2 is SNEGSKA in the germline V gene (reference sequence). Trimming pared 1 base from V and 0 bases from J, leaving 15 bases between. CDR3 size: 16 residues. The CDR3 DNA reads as TGCAGTGCTAGAGGAGGGCAGCGGTCGTACCAAGAGACCCAGTACTTC. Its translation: CSARGGQRSYQETQYF.

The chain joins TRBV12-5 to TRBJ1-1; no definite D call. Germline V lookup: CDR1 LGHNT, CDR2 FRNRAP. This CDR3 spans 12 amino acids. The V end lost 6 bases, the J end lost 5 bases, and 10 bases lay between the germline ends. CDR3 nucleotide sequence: TGTGCTAGTGGCCTCGACTGGACTGAAGCTTTCTTT. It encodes CASGLDWTEAFF. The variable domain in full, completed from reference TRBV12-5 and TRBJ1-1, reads DARVTQTPRHKVTEMGQEVTMRCQPILGHNTVFWYRQTMMQGLELLAYFRNRAPLDDSGMPKDRFSAEMPDATLATLKIQPSEPRDSAVYFCASGLDWTEAFFGQGTRLTVV.

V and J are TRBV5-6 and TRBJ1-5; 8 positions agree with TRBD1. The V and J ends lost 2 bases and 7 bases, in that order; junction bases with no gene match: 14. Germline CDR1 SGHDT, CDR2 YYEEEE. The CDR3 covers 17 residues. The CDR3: CASSLQEAGGFLQPQHF. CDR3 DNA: TGTGCCAGCAGCTTACAAGAGGCAGGGGGCTTCCTCCAGCCCCAGCATTTT.

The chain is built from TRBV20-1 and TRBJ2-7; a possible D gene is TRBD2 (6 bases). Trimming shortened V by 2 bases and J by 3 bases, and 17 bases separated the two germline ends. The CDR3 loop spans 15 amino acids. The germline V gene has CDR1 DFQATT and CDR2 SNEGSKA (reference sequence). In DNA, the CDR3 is TGCAGTGCTAGAAAAGGGGCGGGAAAGCTCTACGAGCAGTACTTC. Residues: CSARKGAGKLYEQYF.

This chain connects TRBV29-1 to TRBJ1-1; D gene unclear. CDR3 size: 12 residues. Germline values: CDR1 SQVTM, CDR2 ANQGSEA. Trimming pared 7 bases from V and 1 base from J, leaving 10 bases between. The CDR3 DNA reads TGCAGCGCTTTACAGAAGAACACTGAAGCTTTCTTT. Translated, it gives CSALQKNTEAFF. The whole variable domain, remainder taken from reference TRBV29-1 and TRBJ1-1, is SAVISQKPSRDICQRGTSLTIQCQVDSQVTMMFWYRQQPGQSLTLIATANQGSEATYESGFVIDKFPISRPNLTFSTLTVSNMSPEDSSIYLCSALQKNTEAFFGQGTRLTVV.

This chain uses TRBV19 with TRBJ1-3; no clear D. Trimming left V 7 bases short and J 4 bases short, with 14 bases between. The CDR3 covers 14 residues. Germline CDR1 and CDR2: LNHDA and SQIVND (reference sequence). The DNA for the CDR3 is TGTGCCAGTAAAACGGGAGTGGGAGGAAACACCATATATTTT. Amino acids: CASKTGVGGNTIYF.

This CDR3 is CASSATPDTQYF. CDR3 sequence (DNA): TGTGCCAGCAGTGCCACCCCAGATACGCAGTATTTT. The chain joins TRBV2 to TRBJ2-3; no clear D. The CDR3 loop spans 12 amino acids. V lost 4 bases and J 4 bases, leaving 6 bases between the germline ends. Germline values: CDR1 SNHLY, CDR2 FYNNEI.

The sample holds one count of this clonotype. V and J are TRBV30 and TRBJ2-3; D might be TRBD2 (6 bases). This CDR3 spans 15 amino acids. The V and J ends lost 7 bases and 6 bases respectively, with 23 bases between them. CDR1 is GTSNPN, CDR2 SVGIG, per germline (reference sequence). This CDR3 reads CALTNSGRARDTQYF. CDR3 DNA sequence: TGTGCCTTAACAAATAGCGGACGGGCAAGGGATACGCAGTATTTT. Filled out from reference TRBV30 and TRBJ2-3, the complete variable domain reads SQTIHQWPATLVQPVGSPLSLECTVEGTSNPNLYWYRQAAGRGLQLLFYSVGIGQISSEVPQNLSASRPQDRQFILSSKKLLLSDSGFYLCALTNSGRARDTQYFGPGTRLTVL.

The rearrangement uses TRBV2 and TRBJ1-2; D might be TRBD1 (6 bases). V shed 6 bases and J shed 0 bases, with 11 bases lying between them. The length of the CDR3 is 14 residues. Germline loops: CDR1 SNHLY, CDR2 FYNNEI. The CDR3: CASRRDRTNYGYTF. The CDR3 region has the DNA TGTGCCAGCAGGAGAGACAGGACTAACTATGGCTACACCTTC.

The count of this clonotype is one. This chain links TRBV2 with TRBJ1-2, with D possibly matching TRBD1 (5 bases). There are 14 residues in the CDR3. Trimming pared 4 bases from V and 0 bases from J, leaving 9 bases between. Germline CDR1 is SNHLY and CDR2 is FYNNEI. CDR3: CASSGQGANYGYTF. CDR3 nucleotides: TGTGCCAGCAGTGGGCAGGGAGCTAACTATGGCTACACCTTC.

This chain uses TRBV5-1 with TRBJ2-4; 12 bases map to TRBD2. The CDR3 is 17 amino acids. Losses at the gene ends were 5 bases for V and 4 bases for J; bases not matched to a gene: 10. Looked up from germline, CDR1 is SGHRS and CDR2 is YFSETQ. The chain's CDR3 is CASSTGLAGRGKNIQYF. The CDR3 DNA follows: TGCGCCAGCAGTACTGGACTAGCGGGAAGGGGGAAAAACATTCAGTACTTC. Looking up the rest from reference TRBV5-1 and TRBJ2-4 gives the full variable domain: KAGVTQTPRYLIKTRGQQVTLSCSPISGHRSVSWYQQTPGQGLQFLFEYFSETQRNKGNFPGRFSGRQFSNSRSEMNVSTLELGDSALYLCASSTGLAGRGKNIQYFGAGTRLSVL.

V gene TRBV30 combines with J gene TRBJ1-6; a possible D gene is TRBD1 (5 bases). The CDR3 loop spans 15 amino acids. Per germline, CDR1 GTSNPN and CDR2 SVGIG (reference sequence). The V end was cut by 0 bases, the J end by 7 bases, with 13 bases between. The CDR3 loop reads CAWSVRRGVNSPLHF. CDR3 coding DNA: TGTGCCTGGAGTGTACGCAGAGGGGTGAATTCACCCCTCCACTTT.

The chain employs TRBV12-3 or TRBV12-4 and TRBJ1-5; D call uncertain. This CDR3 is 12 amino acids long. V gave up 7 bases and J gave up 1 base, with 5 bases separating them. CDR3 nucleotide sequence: TGTGCCAGCACTTTCAGCAATCAGCCCCAGCATTTT. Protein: CASTFSNQPQHF.

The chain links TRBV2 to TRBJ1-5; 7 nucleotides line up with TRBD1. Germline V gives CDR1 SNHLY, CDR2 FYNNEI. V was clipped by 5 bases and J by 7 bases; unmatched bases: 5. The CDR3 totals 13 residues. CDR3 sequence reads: CASSTQGYQPQHF. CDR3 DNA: TGTGCCAGCAGTACACAGGGGTACCAGCCCCAGCATTTT.

CDR3 sequence: CAWSFRGGYTF. The CDR3 region has the DNA TGTGCCTGGAGTTTCCGTGGAGGCTACACCTTC. This sequence joins TRBV30 and TRBJ1-2; D remains unclear. Germline V gives CDR1 GTSNPN, CDR2 SVGIG (reference sequence). The CDR3 totals 11 residues. Trimming pared 2 bases from V and 8 bases from J, leaving 9 bases between.

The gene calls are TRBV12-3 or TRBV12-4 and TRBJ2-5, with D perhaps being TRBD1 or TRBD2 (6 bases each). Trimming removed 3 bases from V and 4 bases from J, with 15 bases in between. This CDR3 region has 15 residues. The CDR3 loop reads CASSFFRGERETQYF. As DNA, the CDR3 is TGTGCCAGCAGTTTCTTTAGGGGGGAAAGAGAGACCCAGTACTTC.

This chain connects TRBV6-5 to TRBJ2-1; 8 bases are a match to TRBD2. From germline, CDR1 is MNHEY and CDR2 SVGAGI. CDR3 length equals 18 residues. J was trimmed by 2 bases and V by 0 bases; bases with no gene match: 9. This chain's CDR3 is CASSYSMGTRATYNEQFF. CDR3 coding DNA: TGTGCCAGCAGTTACTCGATGGGGACTAGGGCAACCTACAATGAGCAGTTCTTC.

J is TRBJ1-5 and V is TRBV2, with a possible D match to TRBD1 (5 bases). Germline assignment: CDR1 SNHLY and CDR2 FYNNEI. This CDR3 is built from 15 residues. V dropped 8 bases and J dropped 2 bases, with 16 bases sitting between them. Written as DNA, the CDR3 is TGTGCCAGCCGCCAGTCGGCGGGGCGCAATCAGCCCCAGCATTTT. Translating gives CASRQSAGRNQPQHF.

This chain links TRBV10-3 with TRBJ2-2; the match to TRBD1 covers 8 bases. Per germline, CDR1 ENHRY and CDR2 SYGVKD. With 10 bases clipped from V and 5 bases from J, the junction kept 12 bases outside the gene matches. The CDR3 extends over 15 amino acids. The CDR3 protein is CATLGQGGETGELFF. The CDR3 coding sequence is TGTGCCACCCTAGGACAGGGAGGAGAAACCGGGGAGCTGTTTTTT.